The next 27 T cell receptor beta chains were all read from a single sample in a study of blood T cell repertoires in COVID-19. TCRdb's copy holds only in-frame clones and misses some; the assay was immunoSEQ multiplex PCR. Counted here are 200,000 to 250,000 clones, approximately 90% occurring once; the ten biggest clones make up about 2.2%. The specimen sequenced was peripheral blood. The receptors originated from a man between 25 and 39 years old who had recovered from COVID-19.

The V gene is TRBV6-5, the J gene TRBJ1-2; 7 bases map to TRBD1. Trimming removed 0 bases from V and 8 bases from J; junction bases left unmatched: 9. The CDR3 totals 15 residues. The germline V gene has CDR1 MNHEY and CDR2 SVGAGI. The chain's CDR3 is CASSYSSGGPWGYTF. The CDR3 nucleotides read TGTGCCAGCAGTTACTCATCAGGGGGGCCGTGGGGCTACACCTTC.

The rearrangement links TRBV5-6 to TRBJ2-5; D is ambiguous. CDR3 length: 15 residues. Trimming took off 4 bases at V and 0 bases at J, with 13 bases between the two ends. Per the germline V gene, CDR1 is SGHDT and CDR2 is YYEEEE. CDR3 sequence: CASSLVQANQETQYF. The DNA of the CDR3 is TGTGCCAGCAGCCTCGTCCAGGCGAACCAAGAGACCCAGTACTTC.

A few counts support this clone. J is TRBJ2-7 and V is TRBV11-2; D uncertain. The V end lost 1 base, the J end lost 3 bases, and 10 bases lay between the germline ends. The CDR3 runs 14 residues. Germline V CDR1 and CDR2: SGHAT, FQNNGV. CDR3 protein: CASSLVSDYYEQYF. In DNA, the CDR3 is TGTGCCAGCAGCTTAGTCAGTGATTACTACGAGCAGTACTTC.

J is TRBJ1-2 and V is TRBV18; 9 bases agree with TRBD1. Losses at the gene ends were 3 bases for V and 11 bases for J; bases not matched to a gene: 4. This CDR3 contains 12 residues. The germline gives CDR1 KGHSH, CDR2 LQKENI. DNA of the CDR3: TGTGCCAGCTCACCCCGGGGACAGGGATACACCTTC. It specifies CASSPRGQGYTF.

V gene TRBV30 combines with J gene TRBJ1-4; a possible D gene is TRBD1 (5 bases). In germline, CDR1 is GTSNPN, CDR2 SVGIG (reference sequence). The length of the CDR3 is 13 residues. Between the trimmed V and J ends, which lost 3 bases and 8 bases, there was a span of 13 bases. Written as DNA, the CDR3 is TGTGCCTGGAGCGGGAGGGGAAGAGAAAAACTGTTTTTT. It yields the protein CAWSGRGREKLFF.

This clone occurred once. The rearrangement links TRBV9 to TRBJ1-1; TRBD1 aligns across 7 bases. From germline, CDR1 is SGDLS and CDR2 YYNGEE. The CDR3 loop spans 14 amino acids. The ends lost 3 bases at V and 4 bases at J; junction bases unmatched: 6. This chain's CDR3 is CASSALDRFTEAFF. CDR3 DNA sequence: TGTGCCAGCAGCGCCCTGGACAGGTTCACTGAAGCTTTCTTT.

This sequence joins TRBV12-3 or TRBV12-4 and TRBJ2-3; TRBD1 matches at 7 bases. V trimming: 6 bases; J trimming: 11 bases; junction bases outside the gene matches: 8. CDR3 length equals 12 residues. CDR3 loop: CASRTQGTLQYF. The DNA for the CDR3 is TGTGCCAGCAGAACACAGGGGACGCTGCAGTATTTT.

The chain couples TRBV10-3 to TRBJ2-4; D perhaps matches TRBD2 (5 bases). The germline gives CDR1 ENHRY, CDR2 SYGVKD. The CDR3 is made up of 14 amino acids. Trimming took 0 bases from V and 6 from J, leaving 9 bases between them. The CDR3 bases are TGTGCCATCAGTGAGTCGAGGGCCCTAAACATTCAGTACTTC. Translated: CAISESRALNIQYF.

The chain recombines TRBV5-1 with TRBJ1-5; the match to TRBD1 covers 7 bases. Germline-derived CDR1 and CDR2 are SGHRS and YFSETQ. V dropped 0 bases and J dropped 0; count of bases not matched to a gene: 3. The length of the CDR3 is 16 residues. As DNA, the CDR3 is TGCGCCAGCAGCTTGGGGGGACAGCATAGCAATCAGCCCCAGCATTTT. As protein: CASSLGGQHSNQPQHF. The entire variable domain, with the rest obtained from reference TRBV5-1 and TRBJ1-5, is as follows: KAGVTQTPRYLIKTRGQQVTLSCSPISGHRSVSWYQQTPGQGLQFLFEYFSETQRNKGNFPGRFSGRQFSNSRSEMNVSTLELGDSALYLCASSLGGQHSNQPQHFGDGTRLSIL.

V and J are TRBV10-3 and TRBJ2-2; D not certain. The CDR3 totals 15 residues. The germline V gene has CDR1 ENHRY and CDR2 SYGVKD. Trimming shortened V by 0 bases and J by 7 bases, and 12 bases separated the two germline ends. The CDR3 here is CAISESGFRGGELFF. CDR3 sequence (DNA): TGTGCCATCAGTGAGTCTGGGTTTCGAGGCGGGGAGCTGTTTTTT.

This chain's CDR3 is CASSQELSEHSYEQYF. CDR3 sequence (DNA): TGCGCCAGCAGCCAAGAATTGTCCGAACACTCCTACGAGCAGTACTTC. V and J are TRBV4-3 and TRBJ2-7; no reliable D call. Germline V gene data show CDR1 as LGHNA and CDR2 as YSLEER. Between the trimmed V and J ends, which lost 0 bases and 0 bases, there was a span of 12 bases. CDR3 size: 16 residues.

The chain uses TRBV6-5 and TRBJ1-4; TRBD1 agrees at 9 bases. The germline gives CDR1 MNHEY, CDR2 SVGAGI. Losses at the gene ends were 8 bases for V and 7 bases for J; bases not matched to a gene: 2. This CDR3 spans 12 amino acids. The CDR3 sequence is CASGQGFEKLFF. The CDR3 nucleotides read TGTGCCAGCGGACAGGGGTTTGAAAAACTGTTTTTT.

This chain links TRBV12-3 or TRBV12-4 with TRBJ2-1; D might be TRBD2 (7 bases). The V and J ends lost 5 bases and 9 bases respectively, with 14 bases between them. The CDR3 totals 13 residues. CDR3 coding DNA: TGTGCCAGCAGTGGGGGGGGGCCAGGTGAGCAGTTCTTC. Its protein product is CASSGGGPGEQFF.

The gene calls are TRBV5-6 and TRBJ2-7, with 10 bases that match TRBD1. V trimming: 3 bases; J trimming: 3 bases; junction bases outside the gene matches: 6. CDR1 SGHDT and CDR2 YYEEEE come from the germline V gene. The CDR3 sequence is 15 residues long. The CDR3 DNA reads TGTGCCAGCAGCTCCGACAGGGGGCACTACTACGAGCAGTACTTC. Translating it yields CASSSDRGHYYEQYF.

This chain uses TRBV5-4 with TRBJ2-2; possible D gene TRBD2, 5 bases. The germline V and J ends were trimmed by 0 bases and 4 bases, with 22 bases remaining between them. The CDR3 sequence is 19 residues long. The germline gives CDR1 SGHNT, CDR2 YYREEE (reference sequence). The CDR3 is CASSLVASWTHTFTGELFF. CDR3 nucleotides: TGTGCCAGCAGCTTGGTTGCTAGCTGGACGCACACATTCACCGGGGAGCTGTTTTTT.

The chain couples TRBV5-1 to TRBJ1-3; D might be TRBD1 (6 bases). Germline lookup yields CDR1 SGHRS and CDR2 YFSETQ. V lost 0 bases and J lost 5, with 12 bases in between. CDR3 length equals 15 residues. The CDR3 region is CASSLVGGDRNTIYF. Here the CDR3 DNA reads TGCGCCAGCAGCTTGGTTGGGGGGGACAGAAACACCATATATTTT. Looking up the rest from reference TRBV5-1 and TRBJ1-3 gives the full variable domain: KAGVTQTPRYLIKTRGQQVTLSCSPISGHRSVSWYQQTPGQGLQFLFEYFSETQRNKGNFPGRFSGRQFSNSRSEMNVSTLELGDSALYLCASSLVGGDRNTIYFGEGSWLTVV.

The chain is built from TRBV19 and TRBJ2-7, with 7 bases aligning to TRBD1. Germline V gene sequence: CDR1 LNHDA, CDR2 SQIVND (reference sequence). The CDR3 has 12 amino acids. V shed 5 bases and J 7 bases; nucleotides not matched to a gene: 5. For the CDR3, the DNA is TGTGCCAGTAGTTTCCCGGACAGGGAGCAGTACTTC. Residues: CASSFPDREQYF.

The chain recombines TRBV4-2 with TRBJ2-3; a possible D gene is TRBD2 (6 bases). In germline, CDR1 is LGHNA, CDR2 YNFKEQ. This CDR3 spans 14 amino acids. Trimming took 1 base from V and 1 from J, leaving 6 bases between them. CDR3 amino acids: CASSQGGGTDTQYF. CDR3 sequence (DNA): TGTGCCAGCAGCCAAGGGGGGGGCACAGATACGCAGTATTTT.

The genes are TRBV27 and TRBJ2-5, with D tentatively TRBD1 (6 bases). V was trimmed by 0 bases and J by 5 bases, leaving 10 bases between them. Germline V lookup: CDR1 MNHEY, CDR2 SMNVEV (reference sequence). The CDR3 is 14 amino acids. CDR3 DNA sequence: TGTGCCAGCAGTTTATCGGGGGCGCGGGAGACCCAGTACTTC. Residues: CASSLSGARETQYF.

The chain recombines TRBV4-2 with TRBJ1-2; 9 bases are a match to TRBD1. The CDR3 runs 16 residues. With V trimmed by 4 bases and J by 3 bases, 9 bases remained unmatched. Germline assignment: CDR1 LGHNA and CDR2 YNFKEQ. The CDR3 region is CASSPTGGAGYYGYTF. For the CDR3, the DNA is TGTGCCAGCAGCCCCACAGGGGGCGCAGGGTACTATGGCTACACCTTC.

V gene TRBV6-2 or TRBV6-3 combines with J gene TRBJ2-5, with 9 nucleotides matching TRBD1. After removal of 2 bases from V and 3 bases from J, the junction contained 7 bases not matched to a gene. CDR1 is MNHEY, CDR2 SVGEGT, per germline. This CDR3 has 16 amino acids. The DNA of the CDR3 is TGTGCCAGCAGTTACCCACCCGACAGGGGGAAAGAGACCCAGTACTTC. Protein sequence: CASSYPPDRGKETQYF.

This chain connects TRBV10-1 to TRBJ2-7, with D perhaps TRBD2 (6 bases). V was trimmed by 4 bases and J by 12 bases, leaving 13 bases between them. CDR3 length equals 11 residues. CDR1 WNHNN and CDR2 SYGVQD come from the germline V gene (reference sequence). The CDR3 reads CASSVREAGYF. The CDR3 coding sequence is TGCGCCAGCAGTGTTAGGGAGGCAGGGTACTTC.

The chain joins TRBV7-6 to TRBJ2-2; D is possibly TRBD2 (5 bases). CDR1 is SGHVS and CDR2 is FNYEAQ in the germline V gene. The CDR3 is 16 residues long. V lost 1 base and J lost 0, with 9 bases in between. CDR3 nucleotide sequence: TGTGCCAGCAGCTTAGTTGCGGGCACGAACACCGGGGAGCTGTTTTTT. It translates to CASSLVAGTNTGELFF.

This chain joins TRBV7-9 and TRBJ2-2, with a weak D call TRBD1 (6 bases). The CDR3 runs to 17 residues. Germline loops: CDR1 SEHNR, CDR2 FQNEAQ (reference sequence). V was cut by 3 bases and J by 8 bases, with 22 bases left in between. CDR3 sequence (DNA): TGTGCCAGCAGCTTTTACTCAGGGGCCTCTCAGCAAGGGGAGCTGTTTTTT. Residues: CASSFYSGASQQGELFF.

This CDR3 reads CASSYSGYNGYTF. For the CDR3, the DNA is TGTGCCAGCAGTTACAGCGGGTATAATGGCTACACCTTC. The chain links TRBV6-5 to TRBJ1-2; D is undetermined. V was shortened by 2 bases and J by 6 bases, with 10 bases between the two germline ends. Germline V gene data show CDR1 as MNHEY and CDR2 as SVGAGI. The CDR3 has 13 residues.

The CDR3 here is CASSPAVATPLHF. The CDR3 region has the DNA TGTGCCAGCTCCCCGGCCGTAGCGACACCCCTCCACTTT. The chain recombines TRBV27 with TRBJ1-6; D gene unclear. V was cut by 8 bases and J by 11 bases, with 16 bases left in between. The CDR3 spans 13 residues. Germline CDR1 reads MNHEY; CDR2 reads SMNVEV (reference sequence).

Only a few counts were recorded for this clone. This rearrangement joins TRBV27 to TRBJ1-2, with 7 nucleotides matching TRBD1. Germline loops: CDR1 MNHEY, CDR2 SMNVEV (reference sequence). The CDR3 is made up of 14 amino acids. Trimming cost V 6 bases and J 4 bases; bases outside gene matches: 8. The CDR3 DNA reads as TGTGCCAGCAGCGCAACCAGGGGGAGCTATGGCTACACCTTC. This translates into CASSATRGSYGYTF.